The following is a TCR beta chain sequence with its context. Its antigen is unidentified. Relative to the germline gene, one junction end is altered; a read error may explain this. The data stem from a study of Graves' ophthalmopathy and Graves' hyperthyroidism. Study-wide results and limits: A model of 13 signatures distinguished ophthalmopathy from stable hyperthyroidism at roughly 87% sensitivity and 81.08% specificity.

Exclusion criteria comprised other autoimmune diseases, uncontrolled infections, pregnancy or lactation in patients. Researchers took RNA transcripts and amplified TCR beta CDR3 regions from them. HTBI primers served in a first-round RT-PCR, which a second-round multiplex PCR followed. TCRdb re-analysed the multiplex PCR reads in MiXCR, keeping a single row per CDR3 protein. This sample has some 1.1 million distinct CDR3 sequences, with less than 45% found just once. CDR1 is MDHEN and CDR2 is SYDVKM in the germline V gene. The CDR3 contains 11 residues. Sequenced input: peripheral blood or thyroid tissue (not recorded which). The origin of this receptor is an adult man with Graves' hyperthyroidism. This chain connects TRBV28 to TRBJ2-5; no clear D. The CDR3 DNA sequence: TGTGCCGGCAGCCGTAGGGAGACCCAGTACTTC. Translation gives CAGSRRETQYF. Looking up the rest from reference TRBV28 and TRBJ2-5 gives the full variable domain: DVKVTQSSRYLVKRTGEKVFLECVQDMDHENMFWYRQDPGLGLRLIYFSYDVKMKEKGDIPEGYSVSREKKERFSLILESASTNQTSMYLCAGSRRETQYFGPGTRLLVL.